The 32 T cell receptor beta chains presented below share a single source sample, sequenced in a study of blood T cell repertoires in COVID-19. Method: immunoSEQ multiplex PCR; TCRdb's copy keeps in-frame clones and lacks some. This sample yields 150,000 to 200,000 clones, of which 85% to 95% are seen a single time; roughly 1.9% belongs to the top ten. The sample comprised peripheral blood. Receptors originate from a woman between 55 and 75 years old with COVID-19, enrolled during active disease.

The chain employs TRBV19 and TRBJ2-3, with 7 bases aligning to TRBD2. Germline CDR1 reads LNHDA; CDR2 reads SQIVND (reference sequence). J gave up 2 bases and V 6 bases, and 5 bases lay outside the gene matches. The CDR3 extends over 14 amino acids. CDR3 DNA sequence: TGTGCCAGTAGAAAAGCGGGGACCACAGATACGCAGTATTTT. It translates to CASRKAGTTDTQYF. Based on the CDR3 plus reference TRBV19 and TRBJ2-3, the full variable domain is DGGITQSPKYLFRKEGQNVTLSCEQNLNHDAMYWYRQDPGQGLRLIYYSQIVNDFQKGDIAEGYSVSREKKESFPLTVTSAQKNPTAFYLCASRKAGTTDTQYFGPGTRLTVL.

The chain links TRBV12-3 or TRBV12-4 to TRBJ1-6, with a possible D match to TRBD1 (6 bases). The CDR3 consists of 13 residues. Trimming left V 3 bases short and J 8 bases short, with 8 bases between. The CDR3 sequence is CASSLHRDSPLHF. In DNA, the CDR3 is TGTGCCAGCAGTTTGCACAGGGATTCACCCCTCCACTTT.

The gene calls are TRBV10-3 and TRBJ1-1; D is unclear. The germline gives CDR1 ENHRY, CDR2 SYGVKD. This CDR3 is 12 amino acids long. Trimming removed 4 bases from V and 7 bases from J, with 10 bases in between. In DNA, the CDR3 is TGTGCCATCAGTGGGGCATGGTATGAAGCTTTCTTT. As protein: CAISGAWYEAFF.

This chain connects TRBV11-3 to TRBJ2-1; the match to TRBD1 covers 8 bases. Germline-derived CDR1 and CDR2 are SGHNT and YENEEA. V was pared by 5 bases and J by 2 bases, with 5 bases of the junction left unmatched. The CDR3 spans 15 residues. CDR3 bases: TGTGCCAGCAGCCAATCAGGGGGCACCTACAATGAGCAGTTCTTC. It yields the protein CASSQSGGTYNEQFF.

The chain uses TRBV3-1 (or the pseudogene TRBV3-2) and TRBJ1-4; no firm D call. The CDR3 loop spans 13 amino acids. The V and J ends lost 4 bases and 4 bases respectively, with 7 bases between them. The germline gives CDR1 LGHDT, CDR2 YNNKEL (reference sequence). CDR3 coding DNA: TGTGCCAGCAGCCCACGAGGTAATGAAAAACTGTTTTTT. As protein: CASSPRGNEKLFF.

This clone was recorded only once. CDR3 sequence: CASSQPKGVAGNTEAFF. The CDR3 nucleotides are TGTGCCAGCAGCCAGCCTAAGGGGGTGGCGGGGAACACTGAAGCTTTCTTT. The chain couples TRBV3-1 (or the pseudogene TRBV3-2) to TRBJ1-1; D perhaps matches TRBD1 (6 bases). The CDR3 runs to 17 residues. Trimming cost V 3 bases and J 1 base, with 18 bases left between them. The germline gives CDR1 LGHDT, CDR2 YNNKEL (reference sequence).

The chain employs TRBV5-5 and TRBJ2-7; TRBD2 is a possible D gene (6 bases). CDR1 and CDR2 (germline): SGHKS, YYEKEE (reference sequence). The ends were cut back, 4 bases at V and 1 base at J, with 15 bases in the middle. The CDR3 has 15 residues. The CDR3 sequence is CASSPNPGGSYEQYF. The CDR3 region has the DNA TGTGCCAGCAGCCCTAACCCCGGAGGGTCCTACGAGCAGTACTTC.

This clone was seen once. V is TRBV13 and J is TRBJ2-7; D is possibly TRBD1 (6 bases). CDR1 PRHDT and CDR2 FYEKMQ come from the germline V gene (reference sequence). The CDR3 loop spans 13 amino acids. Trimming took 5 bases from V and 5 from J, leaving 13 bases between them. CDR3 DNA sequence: TGTGCCAGCAGCGAACTAGGACAGCACGAGCAGTACTTC. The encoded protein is CASSELGQHEQYF.

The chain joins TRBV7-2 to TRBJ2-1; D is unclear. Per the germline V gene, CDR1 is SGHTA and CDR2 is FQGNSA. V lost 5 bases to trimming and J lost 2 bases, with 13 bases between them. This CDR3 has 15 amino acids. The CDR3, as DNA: TGTGCCAGCAGCCCAGTTACAGTTCCCTACAATGAGCAGTTCTTC. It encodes CASSPVTVPYNEQFF.

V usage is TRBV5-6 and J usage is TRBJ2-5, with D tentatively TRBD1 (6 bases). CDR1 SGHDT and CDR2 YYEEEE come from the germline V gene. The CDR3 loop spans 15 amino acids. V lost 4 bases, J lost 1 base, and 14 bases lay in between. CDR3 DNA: TGTGCCAGCAGCCCGTGGGGCAGGGGCCAAGAGACCCAGTACTTC. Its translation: CASSPWGRGQETQYF.

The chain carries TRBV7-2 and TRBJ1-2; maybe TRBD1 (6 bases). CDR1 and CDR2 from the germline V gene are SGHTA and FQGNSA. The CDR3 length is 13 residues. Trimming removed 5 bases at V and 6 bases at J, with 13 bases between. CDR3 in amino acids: CASSLQGKHGYTF. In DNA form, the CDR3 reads TGTGCCAGCAGCCTACAGGGAAAACATGGCTACACCTTC. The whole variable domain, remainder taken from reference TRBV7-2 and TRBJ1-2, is GAGVSQSPSNKVTEKGKDVELRCDPISGHTALYWYRQSLGQGLEFLIYFQGNSAPDKSGLPSDRFSAERTGGSVSTLTIQRTQQEDSAVYLCASSLQGKHGYTFGSGTRLTVV.

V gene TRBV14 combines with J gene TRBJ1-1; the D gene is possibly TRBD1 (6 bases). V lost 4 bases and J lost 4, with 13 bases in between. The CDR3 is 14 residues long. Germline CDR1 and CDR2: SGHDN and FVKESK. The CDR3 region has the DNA TGTGCCAGCAGCCCATCACTCAGGGGCACTGAAGCTTTCTTT. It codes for CASSPSLRGTEAFF.

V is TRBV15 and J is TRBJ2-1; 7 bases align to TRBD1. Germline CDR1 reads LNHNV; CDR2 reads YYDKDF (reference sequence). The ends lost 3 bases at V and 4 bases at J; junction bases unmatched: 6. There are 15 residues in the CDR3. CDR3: CATSRGQGVYNEQFF. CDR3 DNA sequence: TGTGCCACCAGCAGGGGCCAGGGGGTTTACAATGAGCAGTTCTTC.

The CDR3 DNA reads as TGTGCCAGCAGCTTGAGTCCGGGGGGTCTACAAGAGACCCAGTACTTC. Translated, it gives CASSLSPGGLQETQYF. The chain links TRBV5-4 to TRBJ2-5, with 7 positions matching TRBD2. The germline V gene has CDR1 SGHNT and CDR2 YYREEE (reference sequence). Trimming cost V 1 base and J 2 bases; bases outside gene matches: 8. The CDR3 runs to 16 residues.

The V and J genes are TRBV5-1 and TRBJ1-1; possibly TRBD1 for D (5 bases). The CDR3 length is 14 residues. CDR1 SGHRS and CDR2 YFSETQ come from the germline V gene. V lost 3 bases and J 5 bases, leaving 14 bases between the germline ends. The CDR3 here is CASSSGTLETEAFF. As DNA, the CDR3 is TGCGCCAGCAGCTCCGGGACTCTTGAAACTGAAGCTTTCTTT.

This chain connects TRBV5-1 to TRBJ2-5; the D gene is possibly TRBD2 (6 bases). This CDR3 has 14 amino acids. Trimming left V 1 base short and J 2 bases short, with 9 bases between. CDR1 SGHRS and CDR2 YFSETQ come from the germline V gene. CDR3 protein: CASSLFRGQETQYF. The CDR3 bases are TGCGCCAGCAGCTTGTTCCGGGGGCAAGAGACCCAGTACTTC.

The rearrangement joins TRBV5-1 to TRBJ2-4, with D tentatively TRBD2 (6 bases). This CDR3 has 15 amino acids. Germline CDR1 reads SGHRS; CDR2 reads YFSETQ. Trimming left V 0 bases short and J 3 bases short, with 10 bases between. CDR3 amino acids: CASSLAAGGKNIQYF. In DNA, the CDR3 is TGCGCCAGCAGCTTGGCCGCCGGGGGCAAAAACATTCAGTACTTC.

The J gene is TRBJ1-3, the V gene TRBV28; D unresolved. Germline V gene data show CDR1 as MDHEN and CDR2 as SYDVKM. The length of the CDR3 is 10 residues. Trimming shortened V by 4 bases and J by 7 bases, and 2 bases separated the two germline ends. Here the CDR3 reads CASSSNTIYF. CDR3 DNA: TGTGCCAGCAGTTCTAACACCATATATTTT.

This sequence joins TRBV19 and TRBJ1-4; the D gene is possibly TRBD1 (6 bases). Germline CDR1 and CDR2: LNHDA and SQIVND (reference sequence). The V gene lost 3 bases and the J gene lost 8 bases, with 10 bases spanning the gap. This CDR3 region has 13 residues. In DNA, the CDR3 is TGTGCCAGTAGTATGGGGGGGCAGGAAAAACTGTTTTTT. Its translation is CASSMGGQEKLFF.

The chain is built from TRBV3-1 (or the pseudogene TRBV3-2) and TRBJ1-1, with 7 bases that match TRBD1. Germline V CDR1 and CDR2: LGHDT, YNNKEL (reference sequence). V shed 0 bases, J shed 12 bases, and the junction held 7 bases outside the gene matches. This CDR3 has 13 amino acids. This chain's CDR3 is CASSQEMRQGPFF. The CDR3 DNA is TGTGCCAGCAGCCAAGAAATGCGACAGGGCCCTTTCTTT.

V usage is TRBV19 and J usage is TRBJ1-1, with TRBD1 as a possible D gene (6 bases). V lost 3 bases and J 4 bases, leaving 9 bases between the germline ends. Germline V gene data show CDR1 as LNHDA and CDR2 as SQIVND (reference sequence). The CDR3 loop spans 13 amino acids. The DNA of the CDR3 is TGTGCCAGTAGTATTACAGGGTTCACTGAAGCTTTCTTT. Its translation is CASSITGFTEAFF.

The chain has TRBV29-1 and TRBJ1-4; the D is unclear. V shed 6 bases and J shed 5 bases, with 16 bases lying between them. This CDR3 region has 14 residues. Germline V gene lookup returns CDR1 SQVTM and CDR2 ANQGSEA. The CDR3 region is CSVSPGGPNEKLFF. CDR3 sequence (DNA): TGCAGCGTCTCCCCCGGCGGGCCAAATGAAAAACTGTTTTTT. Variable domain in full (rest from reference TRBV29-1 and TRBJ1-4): SAVISQKPSRDICQRGTSLTIQCQVDSQVTMMFWYRQQPGQSLTLIATANQGSEATYESGFVIDKFPISRPNLTFSTLTVSNMSPEDSSIYLCSVSPGGPNEKLFFGSGTQLSVL.

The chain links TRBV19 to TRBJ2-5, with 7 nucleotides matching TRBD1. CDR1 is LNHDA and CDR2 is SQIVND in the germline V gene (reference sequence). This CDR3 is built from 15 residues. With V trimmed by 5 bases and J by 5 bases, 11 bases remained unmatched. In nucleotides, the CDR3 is TGTGCCAGTAGTTTCGGGGACAGTACCAAGGAGACCCAGTACTTC. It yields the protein CASSFGDSTKETQYF.

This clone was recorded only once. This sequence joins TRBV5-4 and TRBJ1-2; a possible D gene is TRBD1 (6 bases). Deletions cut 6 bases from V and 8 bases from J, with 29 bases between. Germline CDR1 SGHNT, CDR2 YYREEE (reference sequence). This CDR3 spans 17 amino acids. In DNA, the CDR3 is TGTGCCAGCACCCTCGAGCCTTATACAGGGAAAGACTCCGGCTACACCTTC. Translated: CASTLEPYTGKDSGYTF.

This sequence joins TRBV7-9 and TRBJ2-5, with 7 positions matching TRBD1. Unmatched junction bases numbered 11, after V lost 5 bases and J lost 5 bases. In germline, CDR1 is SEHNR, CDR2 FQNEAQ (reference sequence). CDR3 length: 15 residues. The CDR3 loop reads CASSPGTAPSETQYF. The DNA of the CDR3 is TGTGCCAGCAGCCCAGGGACAGCCCCTAGCGAGACCCAGTACTTC.

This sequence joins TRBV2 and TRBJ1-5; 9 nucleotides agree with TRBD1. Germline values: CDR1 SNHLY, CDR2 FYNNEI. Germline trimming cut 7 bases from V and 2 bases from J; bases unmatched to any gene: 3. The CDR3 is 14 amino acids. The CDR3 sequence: CASNRGLRNQPQHF. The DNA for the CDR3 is TGTGCCAGCAACAGGGGGCTTCGCAATCAGCCCCAGCATTTT.

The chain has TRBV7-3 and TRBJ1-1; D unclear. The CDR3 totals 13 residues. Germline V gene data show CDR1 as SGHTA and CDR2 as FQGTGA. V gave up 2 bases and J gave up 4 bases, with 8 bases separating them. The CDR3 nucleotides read TGTGCCAGCAGCTTAGGCGGGCCCACTGAAGCTTTCTTT. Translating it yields CASSLGGPTEAFF.

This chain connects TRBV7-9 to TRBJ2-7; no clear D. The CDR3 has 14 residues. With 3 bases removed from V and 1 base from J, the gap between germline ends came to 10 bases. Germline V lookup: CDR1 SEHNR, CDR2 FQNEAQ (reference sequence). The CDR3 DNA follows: TGTGCCAGCAGCTTGGCAGGTCTGTCCTACGAGCAGTACTTC. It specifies CASSLAGLSYEQYF.

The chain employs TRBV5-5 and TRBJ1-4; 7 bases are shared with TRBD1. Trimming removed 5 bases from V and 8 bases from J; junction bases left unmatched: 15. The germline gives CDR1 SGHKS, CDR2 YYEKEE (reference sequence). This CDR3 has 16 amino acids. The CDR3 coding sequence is TGTGCCAGCAGGGCCGGGGACAGACTGTGGGGGGAAAAACTGTTTTTT. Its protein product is CASRAGDRLWGEKLFF.

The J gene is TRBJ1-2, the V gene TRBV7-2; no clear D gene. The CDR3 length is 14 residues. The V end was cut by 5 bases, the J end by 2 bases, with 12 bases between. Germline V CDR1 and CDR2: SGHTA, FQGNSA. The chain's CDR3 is CASSPDIMNYGYTF. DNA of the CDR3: TGTGCCAGCAGCCCCGACATTATGAACTATGGCTACACCTTC. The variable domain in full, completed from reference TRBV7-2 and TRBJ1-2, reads GAGVSQSPSNKVTEKGKDVELRCDPISGHTALYWYRQSLGQGLEFLIYFQGNSAPDKSGLPSDRFSAERTGGSVSTLTIQRTQQEDSAVYLCASSPDIMNYGYTFGSGTRLTVV.

The CDR3 nucleotides are TGTGCCAGCAGCCGGGACAGGGCCAACACCGGGGAGCTGTTTTTT. It is translated as CASSRDRANTGELFF. The chain couples TRBV11-3 to TRBJ2-2; TRBD1 matches at 9 bases. The CDR3 is made up of 15 amino acids. V was clipped by 5 bases and J by 2 bases; unmatched bases: 3. Germline CDR1 and CDR2: SGHNT and YENEEA.

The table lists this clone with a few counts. The CDR3 loop reads CASIKTGRNTGELFF. CDR3 bases: TGTGCCAGCATAAAGACAGGGAGGAACACCGGGGAGCTGTTTTTT. V is TRBV7-9 and J is TRBJ2-2; the match to TRBD1 covers 7 bases. Per germline, CDR1 SEHNR and CDR2 FQNEAQ (reference sequence). The CDR3 sequence is 15 residues long. Germline trimming cut 7 bases from V and 1 base from J; bases unmatched to any gene: 6.